This T cell receptor (beta chain) was sequenced for a study of T-cell reconstitution after alpha-beta-depleted transplantation in children. Study results and caveats: Surviving thymic progenitors and recipient T cells were the source of high TCRbeta diversity at day 60 in some patients. Alpha-beta T cells present about two months after transplant were reported to originate from several hundred expanded graft clones.

With 6 bases clipped from V and 1 base from J, the junction kept 5 bases outside the gene matches. The CDR3 consists of 15 residues. The germline CDR1 and CDR2 sequences are SNHLY and FYNNEI. This clonotype was seen a handful of times. Its antigen is not identified. Preparation of the TCRbeta library involved a method that used unique molecular identifiers. A single record per CDR3 protein comes from TCRdb applying MiXCR to the PCR reads. The top ten clones hold over 2% of a sample with fewer than 700,000 distinct CDR3 sequences, 10% to 15% of them seen once. The chain recombines TRBV2 with TRBJ2-5; TRBD2 matches at 10 bases. The TCR comes from a male patient younger than 18 who had a stem cell transplant for acute myeloid leukemia, so the T cells may come from the graft donor. This material consisted of PBMCs, mostly from graft donor cells, taken 360 days after TCRalphabeta/CD19-depleted stem cell transplant. CDR3 sequence: CASRRAGGPQETQYF. The CDR3 DNA reads as TGTGCCAGCAGGAGAGCGGGAGGGCCCCAAGAGACCCAGTACTTC.